This TCR beta chain was obtained from a study of high-grade serous ovarian cancer treatment subgroups. At the level of the study: Each sample yielded on average about 7,000 unique TCR beta rearrangements from some 15,000 reads.

As concerns this clone: The antigen is unknown.

Overall study findings and caveats: Higher neoantigen levels went with greater TCR clonal relatedness. Repertoire analysis covered CDR3 alone, not CDR1 or CDR2. Different patients shared almost no repertoire; same-patient tumors shared about 0.1 to 0.8.

Assay: immunoSEQ multiplex PCR; the TCRdb copy retains only in-frame clones and omits some. The sample carries roughly 2,100 clones, around 70% recorded once. Tumor tissue was taken before any definitive surgery or chemotherapy was given. Deletions cut 2 bases from V and 5 bases from J, with 13 bases between. Germline V gene lookup returns CDR1 MNHEY and CDR2 SMNVEV (reference sequence). This CDR3 has 14 amino acids. The chain has TRBV27 and TRBJ2-7, with D perhaps matching TRBD1 (6 bases). Sequencing input: tumor tissue. The TCR originated in a human donor with high-grade serous ovarian cancer. The CDR3 region is CASSLMGAGHEQYF. The DNA of the CDR3 is TGTGCCAGCAGTTTAATGGGGGCAGGACACGAGCAGTACTTC.